These 21 T cell receptor beta chains originate from one sample sequenced in a study of shared clonotypes between healthy human individuals. The repertoire was sequenced with immunoSEQ multiplex PCR; TCRdb's copy has only in-frame clones and lacks some. The table records more than 1 million clones, about 80% of them present only once. The sequencing input was memory CD4+ T cells from PBMCs. Subset described: CD45RA-negative fraction. Receptors originate from a young man in good health. Some clones in this sample may be carry-over from other donors' samples.

The chain couples TRBV10-3 to TRBJ2-7, with D perhaps TRBD1 (6 bases). This CDR3 comprises 16 residues. Trimming removed 4 bases from V and 6 bases from J, with 22 bases in between. The V gene's germline CDR1 is ENHRY and CDR2 SYGVKD. CDR3 sequence (DNA): TGTGCCATCAGTGTAAGTTTCTGGGACACTACGACCGAGCAGTACTTC. It codes for CAISVSFWDTTTEQYF.

This clone was recorded once. The rearrangement uses TRBV7-9 and TRBJ2-1; D unresolved. Trimming left V 0 bases short and J 4 bases short, with 13 bases between. The germline gives CDR1 SEHNR, CDR2 FQNEAQ (reference sequence). CDR3 size: 16 residues. The DNA for the CDR3 is TGTGCCAGCAGCTTAGCTTTGGCAACAAAATACAATGAGCAGTTCTTC. Translation: CASSLALATKYNEQFF.

The chain recombines TRBV11-2 with TRBJ2-7; 7 positions match TRBD1. This CDR3 spans 11 amino acids. The V and J ends lost 5 bases and 9 bases, in that order; junction bases with no gene match: 4. The germline V gene encodes CDR1 SGHAT and CDR2 FQNNGV. As DNA, the CDR3 is TGTGCCAGCAGCCCAGGGGGAAGGCAGTACTTC. Translating gives CASSPGGRQYF.

Comment on this clone: Other DNA sequences in the same sample also yield this CDR3. This sequence joins TRBV9 and TRBJ2-7; tentatively, D is TRBD1 or TRBD2 (5 bases each). The CDR3 covers 14 residues. V dropped 0 bases and J dropped 4 bases, with 11 bases sitting between them. CDR1 is SGDLS and CDR2 is YYNGEE in the germline V gene. For the CDR3, the DNA is TGTGCCAGCAGCGTAGGGGACCGAGGTTACGAGCAGTACTTC. Translating it yields CASSVGDRGYEQYF.

A remark on this clone: A far bigger clonotype differs at one base, so this is likely a read error. The same CDR3 also results from other DNA sequences found in this sample. The chain recombines TRBV7-2 with TRBJ2-5; unclear D gene. This CDR3 spans 11 amino acids. CDR1 is SGHTA and CDR2 is FQGNSA in the germline V gene. Between the trimmed V and J ends, which lost 5 bases and 2 bases, there was a span of 3 bases. The CDR3 reads CASSGQETQYF. CDR3 bases: TGTGCCAGCAGCGGACAAGAGACCCAGTACTTC. Full variable domain (remainder filled in from reference TRBV7-2 and TRBJ2-5): GAGVSQSPSNKVTEKGKDVELRCDPISGHTALYWYRQSLGQGLEFLIYFQGNSAPDKSGLPSDRFSAERTGGSVSTLTIQRTQQEDSAVYLCASSGQETQYFGPGTRLLVL.

About this clone itself: Being one base from a much bigger clone, this may be a read error. J is TRBJ1-1 and V is TRBV27; D not certain. The CDR3 has 12 amino acids. Germline CDR1 is MNHEY and CDR2 is SMNVEV (reference sequence). The V and J ends lost 6 bases and 1 base respectively, with 6 bases between them. The CDR3 loop reads CASRRQNTEAFF. DNA of the CDR3: TGTGCCAGCAGACGACAGAACACTGAAGCTTTCTTT.

V gene TRBV30 combines with J gene TRBJ2-7; possibly TRBD1 for D (6 bases). V was trimmed by 2 bases and J by 2 bases, leaving 7 bases between them. The germline V gene has CDR1 GTSNPN and CDR2 SVGIG (reference sequence). The CDR3 has 12 amino acids. The CDR3 protein is CAWSSGAYEQYF. CDR3 DNA: TGTGCCTGGAGTTCAGGGGCCTACGAGCAGTACTTC.

The chain uses TRBV2 and TRBJ2-5; 7 bases are a match to TRBD1. The V gene's germline CDR1 is SNHLY and CDR2 FYNNEI. The CDR3 spans 14 residues. J gave up 2 bases and V 6 bases, and 6 bases lay outside the gene matches. The CDR3 DNA sequence: TGTGCCAGCAGAAGTAAGGGACAGCAAGAGACCCAGTACTTC. It translates to CASRSKGQQETQYF. The full variable domain, completed using reference TRBV2 and TRBJ2-5, is EPEVTQTPSHQVTQMGQEVILRCVPISNHLYFYWYRQILGQKVEFLVSFYNNEISEKSEIFDDQFSVERPDGSNFTLKIRSTKLEDSAMYFCASRSKGQQETQYFGPGTRLLVL.

The chain links TRBV5-1 to TRBJ1-1; D is unclear. CDR3 length: 12 residues. With 6 bases removed from V and 1 base from J, the gap between germline ends came to 7 bases. Germline V CDR1 and CDR2: SGHRS, YFSETQ. The DNA for the CDR3 is TGCGCCAGCACTTTCGGGAACACTGAAGCTTTCTTT. It translates to CASTFGNTEAFF. Together with reference TRBV5-1 and TRBJ1-1, the CDR3 gives the full variable domain: KAGVTQTPRYLIKTRGQQVTLSCSPISGHRSVSWYQQTPGQGLQFLFEYFSETQRNKGNFPGRFSGRQFSNSRSEMNVSTLELGDSALYLCASTFGNTEAFFGQGTRLTVV.

The chain employs TRBV4-2 and TRBJ2-7; 8 bases line up with TRBD1. The junction had 18 bases not matched to a gene; V was cut back by 3 bases and J by 2 bases. This CDR3 spans 19 amino acids. Germline CDR1 and CDR2: LGHNA and YNFKEQ. CDR3 nucleotides: TGTGCCAGCAGCCACCTAGGGGGGCCTCGGACAGGGACAACCTACGAGCAGTACTTC. The encoded protein is CASSHLGGPRTGTTYEQYF.

The chain couples TRBV9 to TRBJ2-2; 7 bases line up with TRBD1. This CDR3 is built from 16 residues. CDR1 and CDR2 (germline): SGDLS, YYNGEE. Trimming at V came to 2 bases and at J to 8 bases, leaving 12 bases not matched to a gene. DNA of the CDR3: TGTGCCAGCAGCGTCCGACAGGGTGGACTTTCTGGGGAGCTGTTTTTT. This gives the protein CASSVRQGGLSGELFF.

The chain carries TRBV2 and TRBJ2-2; TRBD2 aligns across 10 bases. The CDR3 sequence is 15 residues long. Germline assignment: CDR1 SNHLY and CDR2 FYNNEI. The V gene end was trimmed by 9 bases and the J gene end by 6 bases; junction bases not matched to a gene: 10. The CDR3 here is CARGGTSALAGELFF. For the CDR3, the DNA is TGTGCCAGAGGAGGGACTAGCGCTCTGGCCGGGGAGCTGTTTTTT.

The chain has TRBV18 and TRBJ2-7; TRBD1 matches at 10 bases. This CDR3 has 17 residues. V lost 3 bases to trimming and J lost 5 bases; unmatched junction nucleotides: 13. Germline V gives CDR1 KGHSH, CDR2 LQKENI. In DNA form, the CDR3 reads TGTGCCAGCTCACCGGGACAGGGGAGCGGGGGTATGAACGAGCAGTACTTC. Its protein product is CASSPGQGSGGMNEQYF.

The CDR3 sequence: CASSVGSGLAGDEQFF. In nucleotides, the CDR3 is TGTGCCAGCAGCGTAGGTTCGGGACTAGCGGGGGATGAGCAGTTCTTC. The V call is TRBV9, the J call TRBJ2-1; TRBD2 agrees at 14 bases. Trimming took 0 bases from V and 8 from J; bases not matched to a gene: 4. There are 16 residues in the CDR3. CDR1 SGDLS and CDR2 YYNGEE come from the germline V gene.

This chain joins TRBV7-3 and TRBJ2-5; D is perhaps TRBD1 or TRBD2 (6 bases each). This CDR3 has 18 amino acids. Germline loops: CDR1 SGHTA, CDR2 FQGTGA. Trimming pared 1 base from V and 0 bases from J, leaving 18 bases between. In DNA, the CDR3 is TGTGCCAGCAGCTTAAGGGGGGCCCGGACGGTGTACCAAGAGACCCAGTACTTC. Its protein is CASSLRGARTVYQETQYF. The full variable domain, rest sourced from reference TRBV7-3 and TRBJ2-5, is GAGVSQTPSNKVTEKGKYVELRCDPISGHTALYWYRQSLGQGPEFLIYFQGTGAADDSGLPNDRFFAVRPEGSVSTLKIQRTERGDSAVYLCASSLRGARTVYQETQYFGPGTRLLVL.

V and J are TRBV29-1 and TRBJ2-7, with D possibly TRBD1 on 6 matching bases. V gave up 7 bases and J gave up 7 bases, with 29 bases separating them. Per germline, CDR1 SQVTM and CDR2 ANQGSEA. This CDR3 is built from 16 residues. CDR3 in DNA: TGCAGCGGCGCTGCGTACCCCGGGCAGCTGCAGGGGGAGCAGTACTTC. Translation: CSGAAYPGQLQGEQYF.

The count of this clone is one. The chain links TRBV2 to TRBJ1-3; TRBD1 matches 9 bases. Trimming took 5 bases from V and 2 from J; bases not matched to a gene: 4. Germline V gene lookup returns CDR1 SNHLY and CDR2 FYNNEI. The length of the CDR3 is 15 residues. CDR3 nucleotide sequence: TGTGCCAGCAGTCCGGGACAGGGTACTGGAAACACCATATATTTT. Its protein is CASSPGQGTGNTIYF.

With respect to this clone: Other nucleotide sequences from this sample produce the same CDR3. This chain connects TRBV18 to TRBJ1-5; possible D gene TRBD1, 6 bases. This CDR3 contains 15 residues. Looked up from germline, CDR1 is KGHSH and CDR2 is LQKENI. The V end was cut by 1 base, the J end by 4 bases, with 11 bases between. CDR3 sequence reads: CASSPQGGGNQPQHF. CDR3 bases: TGTGCCAGCTCACCACAGGGGGGTGGTAATCAGCCCCAGCATTTT.

The chain combines TRBV11-2 with TRBJ2-2; D gene unclear. Germline CDR1 SGHAT, CDR2 FQNNGV. CDR3 length: 15 residues. With 3 bases removed from V and 1 base from J, the gap between germline ends came to 9 bases. The CDR3 region has the DNA TGTGCCAGCAGCTTGGGCAGCATGAACACCGGGGAGCTGTTTTTT. This codes for CASSLGSMNTGELFF. Using reference TRBV11-2 and TRBJ2-2 for the parts outside the CDR3, the full variable domain is EAGVAQSPRYKIIEKRQSVAFWCNPISGHATLYWYQQILGQGPKLLIQFQNNGVVDDSQLPKDRFSAERLKGVDSTLKIQPAKLEDSAVYLCASSLGSMNTGELFFGEGSRLTVL.

This clone appeared a few times. The genes are TRBV15 and TRBJ1-1; no firm D call. The germline V gene has CDR1 LNHNV and CDR2 YYDKDF (reference sequence). CDR3 size: 14 residues. V lost 1 base, J lost 6 bases, and 12 bases lay in between. The CDR3 bases are TGTGCCACCAGCAGAGTTGATAGTGGCGCTGAAGCTTTCTTT. Encoded protein: CATSRVDSGAEAFF.

The table lists this clone with a count of one. V gene TRBV30 combines with J gene TRBJ2-1; unclear D gene. Germline values: CDR1 GTSNPN, CDR2 SVGIG (reference sequence). The V and J ends lost 1 base and 4 bases respectively, with 8 bases between them. The CDR3 sequence is 13 residues long. In DNA form, the CDR3 reads TGTGCCTGGAGTGACGCTTTGTACAATGAGCAGTTCTTC. It is translated as CAWSDALYNEQFF. Based on the CDR3 plus reference TRBV30 and TRBJ2-1, the full variable domain is SQTIHQWPATLVQPVGSPLSLECTVEGTSNPNLYWYRQAAGRGLQLLFYSVGIGQISSEVPQNLSASRPQDRQFILSSKKLLLSDSGFYLCAWSDALYNEQFFGPGTRLTVL.